The 11 T cell receptor beta chains listed next were all sequenced from one sample in a study of OX40 agonist ivuxolimab in advanced cancers. The assay was immunoSEQ multiplex PCR, and TCRdb's table has in-frame clones only and misses some. Counted here are roughly 26,000 clones, roughly 70% occurring once; the ten biggest clones make up approximately 13%. The specimen was CD4+ or CD8+ T cells sorted from blood, collected in a trial of the OX40 agonist ivuxolimab. Receptors were obtained from an adult with an advanced solid tumor such as melanoma, head and neck, liver or kidney cancer.

This clone came up a few times. The rearrangement uses TRBV2 and TRBJ2-2; TRBD1 matches 9 bases. Germline CDR1 SNHLY, CDR2 FYNNEI. The CDR3 has 12 residues. Trimming took 6 bases from V and 13 from J; bases not matched to a gene: 6. The CDR3 is CASSLGQGRLFF. In nucleotides, the CDR3 is TGTGCCAGCAGCCTCGGACAGGGGCGGCTGTTTTTT.

This clone is a singleton in its sample. The rearrangement uses TRBV19 and TRBJ2-7; 7 bases map to TRBD1. The V gene end was trimmed by 0 bases and the J gene end by 6 bases; junction bases not matched to a gene: 11. This CDR3 contains 16 residues. CDR1 and CDR2 from the germline V gene are LNHDA and SQIVND (reference sequence). CDR3 nucleotide sequence: TGTGCCAGTAGTATAGATTTTCGAGGGGGCTTAGGCGAGCAGTACTTC. This translates into CASSIDFRGGLGEQYF.

This chain joins TRBV5-4 and TRBJ2-3, with 7 bases fitting TRBD1. The CDR3 sequence is 15 residues long. The ends lost 4 bases at V and 3 bases at J; junction bases unmatched: 8. Germline V gives CDR1 SGHNT, CDR2 YYREEE (reference sequence). The CDR3 sequence is CASSRQGVGTDTQYF. In DNA form, the CDR3 reads TGTGCCAGCAGCCGACAGGGTGTAGGAACAGATACGCAGTATTTT. Drawing the rest from reference TRBV5-4 and TRBJ2-3, the complete variable domain is ETGVTQSPTHLIKTRGQQVTLRCSSQSGHNTVSWYQQALGQGPQFIFQYYREEENGRGNFPPRFSGLQFPNYSSELNVNALELDDSALYLCASSRQGVGTDTQYFGPGTRLTVL.

This clone was seen once. V is TRBV7-2 and J is TRBJ1-5, with 7 bases fitting TRBD1. The CDR3 totals 15 residues. Germline V lookup: CDR1 SGHTA, CDR2 FQGNSA. V trimming: 4 bases; J trimming: 2 bases; junction bases outside the gene matches: 5. Here the CDR3 DNA reads TGTGCCAGCAGCTCGAGACAGGGAGGCAATCAGCCCCAGCATTTT. Translation: CASSSRQGGNQPQHF.

The CDR3 region is CASSSGFSLLNEQFF. CDR3 DNA: TGTGCCAGCAGCTCCGGGTTCTCCCTCCTTAATGAGCAGTTCTTC. The chain joins TRBV5-5 to TRBJ2-1, with D unclear. The germline V gene has CDR1 SGHKS and CDR2 YYEKEE (reference sequence). Trimming left V 3 bases short and J 7 bases short, with 17 bases between. The CDR3 contains 15 residues.

This clone was detected a few times. The chain combines TRBV2 with TRBJ1-6; D gene unclear. Trimming pared 4 bases from V and 8 bases from J, leaving 9 bases between. The CDR3 is 13 residues long. Germline V gives CDR1 SNHLY, CDR2 FYNNEI. The CDR3 region is CASSGRQYSPLHF. The DNA of the CDR3 is TGTGCCAGCAGTGGACGACAATATTCACCCCTCCACTTT.

V usage is TRBV6-9 and J usage is TRBJ1-3; no definite D call. Germline assignment: CDR1 MNHGY and CDR2 SVAAGI. V dropped 5 bases and J dropped 0 bases, with 11 bases sitting between them. CDR3 length: 15 amino acids. The CDR3 is CASSEIYYSGNTIYF. DNA of the CDR3: TGTGCCAGCAGTGAAATATACTACTCTGGAAACACCATATATTTT.

This clone was detected once. V is TRBV7-2 and J is TRBJ1-4; 8 nucleotides agree with TRBD1. The J segment lost 2 bases and the V segment lost 4 bases, leaving 9 bases of the junction unmatched. Germline V CDR1 and CDR2: SGHTA, FQGNSA. CDR3 length: 17 amino acids. The CDR3: CASSSGRQGATNEKLFF. In DNA form, the CDR3 reads TGTGCCAGCAGCTCCGGGCGGCAGGGGGCGACTAATGAAAAACTGTTTTTT.

The chain recombines TRBV15 with TRBJ1-5, with unresolved D. Trimming pared 1 base from V and 0 bases from J, leaving 4 bases between. There are 14 residues in the CDR3. Germline V gene lookup returns CDR1 LNHNV and CDR2 YYDKDF (reference sequence). CDR3 protein: CATSRGDSNQPQHF. The CDR3 DNA follows: TGTGCCACCAGCAGAGGGGATAGCAATCAGCCCCAGCATTTT.

The chain combines TRBV6-5 with TRBJ1-5; 7 nucleotides align to TRBD1. From germline, CDR1 is MNHEY and CDR2 SVGAGI. V trimming: 6 bases; J trimming: 1 base; junction bases outside the gene matches: 6. This CDR3 is built from 15 residues. The DNA of the CDR3 is TGTGCCAGCAGCCGGCGACAGGGAAGCAATCAGCCCCAGCATTTT. It codes for CASSRRQGSNQPQHF.

The chain carries TRBV6-6 and TRBJ1-1; 7 bases line up with TRBD1. Looked up from germline, CDR1 is MNHNY and CDR2 is SVGAGI (reference sequence). The CDR3 totals 15 residues. After removal of 0 bases from V and 1 base from J, the junction contained 2 bases not matched to a gene. This chain's CDR3 is CASSYSGGRNTEAFF. The CDR3 DNA reads as TGTGCCAGCAGTTACTCAGGGGGCAGGAACACTGAAGCTTTCTTT.